The rows below give T cell receptor beta chains drawn from one sample of a study of T cell responses to AZD1222 COVID-19 vaccine. Some clones are missing from TCRdb's copy, which holds only in-frame ones; the method was immunoSEQ multiplex PCR. The sample yields 250,000 to 300,000 clones, approximately 94% seen once. This sample comprised peripheral blood, obtained 28 days after the second AZD1222 dose. Source of these receptors: an adult who received the AZD1222 COVID-19 vaccine. CDR3s include the opening cysteine and the closing phenylalanine or tryptophan. The D gene is left open where the match is weak. The size of a clone is reported for some rows only, either as once, few or many, or as a class for expanded clones.

J gene | clone size | V gene | D gene | CDR3 protein | CDR3 DNA
TRBJ2-1 | once | TRBV2 | - | CASSDPGSYNEQFF | TGTGCCAGCAGTGACCCGGGCTCCTACAATGAGCAGTTCTTC
TRBJ2-7 | - | TRBV28 | - | CASSLGRYEQYF | TGTGCCAGCAGTTTGGGACGCTACGAGCAGTACTTC
TRBJ1-1 | once | TRBV5-1 | - | CASSMDHANTEAFF | TGCGCCAGCAGCATGGATCACGCGAACACTGAAGCTTTCTTT
TRBJ2-7 | - | TRBV27 | TRBD1 | CASSRDRVIRHEQYF | TGTGCCAGCAGTAGGGACAGGGTGATTCGCCACGAGCAGTACTTC
TRBJ2-7 | - | TRBV5-1 | - | CASSLDRAYYEQYF | TGCGCCAGCAGCTTGGACAGGGCTTACTACGAGCAGTACTTC
TRBJ1-2 | once | TRBV28 | - | CASSRGFGYTF | TGTGCCAGCAGTAGGGGGTTTGGCTACACCTTC
TRBJ2-1 | - | TRBV5-4 | - | CASSTQVGSYNEQFF | TGTGCCAGCAGCACCCAAGTTGGCTCCTACAATGAGCAGTTCTTC
TRBJ1-2 | - | TRBV5-4 | - | CASSAGSVYGYTF | TGTGCCAGCAGCGCCGGGAGCGTCTATGGCTACACCTTC
TRBJ2-7 | - | TRBV3-1/TRBV3-2 | - | CASSQESGGIYEQYF | TGTGCCAGCAGCCAAGAGTCAGGGGGGATCTACGAGCAGTACTTC
TRBJ2-5 | - | TRBV7-8 | TRBD2 | CASSPRTSGQETQYF | TGTGCCAGCAGCCCCAGGACTAGCGGCCAAGAGACCCAGTACTTC
TRBJ1-3 | - | TRBV7-8 | - | CASSRNRPLGNTIYF | TGTGCCAGCAGTCGAAACCGACCCCTCGGAAACACCATATATTTT
TRBJ2-5 | - | TRBV6-1 | - | CASSDGSQGETQYF | TGTGCCAGCAGTGACGGGTCCCAGGGGGAGACCCAGTACTTC
TRBJ2-3 | once | TRBV3-1/TRBV3-2 | - | CASSQDGPGWGFGGTDTQYF | TGTGCCAGCAGCCAAGATGGCCCCGGCTGGGGGTTTGGAGGCACAGATACGCAGTATTTT
TRBJ1-2 | - | TRBV28 | TRBD1 | CASTVTGVSGYTF | TGTGCCAGCACCGTTACAGGGGTTTCGGGCTACACCTTC
TRBJ1-1 | - | TRBV6-1 | - | CASSENAWRPNTEAFF | TGTGCCAGCAGTGAAAATGCGTGGCGCCCGAACACTGAAGCTTTCTTT
TRBJ1-5 | - | TRBV19 | TRBD1 | CASTSGGAGQPQHF | TGTGCCAGTACCTCAGGGGGCGCGGGTCAGCCCCAGCATTTT
TRBJ2-7 | - | TRBV28 | TRBD1 | CASSTGTGGSSEQYF | TGTGCCAGCAGTACTGGGACAGGGGGCTCCTCCGAGCAGTACTTC
TRBJ1-2 | - | TRBV3-1/TRBV3-2 | - | CASSQAVQGTNGYTF | TGTGCCAGCAGCCAAGCTGTCCAGGGGACGAATGGCTACACCTTC
TRBJ1-1 | - | TRBV3-1/TRBV3-2 | - | CASSQGQLNTEAFF | TGTGCCAGCAGCCAAGGGCAACTGAACACTGAAGCTTTCTTT
TRBJ2-2 | - | TRBV27 | - | CASSFGTGELFF | TGTGCCAGCAGTTTCGGCACCGGGGAGCTGTTTTTT
TRBJ1-1 | - | TRBV11-3 | TRBD1 | CASSLGKITRGPNTEAFF | TGTGCCAGCAGCTTAGGCAAAATCACCAGGGGGCCGAACACTGAAGCTTTCTTT
TRBJ2-3 | - | TRBV7-9 | - | CASSLAQGVNTQYF | TGTGCCAGCAGCTTAGCACAGGGAGTAAATACGCAGTATTTT
TRBJ1-6 | - | TRBV5-1 | - | CASSLPDFNSPLHF | TGCGCCAGCAGCCTCCCGGACTTTAATTCACCCCTCCACTTT
TRBJ2-1 | once | TRBV5-1 | - | CASSYLSSYNEQFF | TGCGCCAGCAGCTACCTATCTTCCTACAATGAGCAGTTCTTC
TRBJ2-6 | - | TRBV7-8 | - | CASSLEGTFSGANVLTF | TGTGCCAGCAGCTTAGAGGGAACCTTCTCTGGGGCCAACGTCCTGACTTTC
TRBJ1-1 | once | TRBV30 | - | CAWSGRSEAFF | TGTGCCTGGAGTGGACGGAGCGAAGCTTTCTTT
TRBJ1-1 | - | TRBV7-2 | - | CASSLASSLNTEAFF | TGTGCCAGCAGCTTAGCAAGCAGTCTGAACACTGAAGCTTTCTTT
TRBJ2-1 | once | TRBV18 | - | CASSPRGAEQFF | TGTGCCAGCTCACCACGGGGGGCTGAGCAGTTCTTC
TRBJ1-2 | - | TRBV5-6 | - | CASSAGRTGYTF | TGTGCCAGCAGCGCAGGGAGGACTGGCTACACCTTC
TRBJ1-2 | - | TRBV11-2 | - | CASSPVGVDYGYTF | TGTGCCAGCAGCCCTGTAGGGGTCGACTATGGCTACACCTTC
TRBJ2-1 | - | TRBV19 | TRBD2 | CATEREVVSVQFF | TGTGCCACTGAGCGGGAGGTGGTCTCGGTGCAGTTCTTC
TRBJ2-7 | - | TRBV7-9 | - | CASSPLTYEQYF | TGTGCCAGCAGTCCTCTAACCTACGAGCAGTACTTC
TRBJ2-2 | few | TRBV6-4 | - | CASSDSDTGELFF | TGTGCCAGCAGTGACTCGGACACCGGGGAGCTGTTTTTT
TRBJ2-7 | once | TRBV19 | - | CASSIDPSKGQNF | TGTGCCAGTAGTATAGATCCAAGTAAAGGACAGAACTTC
TRBJ2-3 | - | TRBV5-4 | TRBD1 | CASSSGTGGQDTQYF | TGTGCCAGCAGCTCCGGGACAGGGGGGCAGGATACGCAGTATTTT
TRBJ2-7 | - | TRBV10-2 | - | CASSEGFGHGYGEQYF | TGCGCCAGCAGTGAAGGGTTCGGGCACGGGTACGGCGAGCAGTACTTC
TRBJ1-2 | - | TRBV28 | - | CASSFRSYGYTF | TGTGCCAGCAGTTTCCGGAGCTATGGCTACACCTTC
TRBJ2-5 | - | TRBV7-9 | TRBD2 | CASSLFGAGLVAETQYF | TGTGCCAGCAGCTTATTTGGGGCCGGACTAGTGGCGGAGACCCAGTACTTC
TRBJ2-1 | - | TRBV7-2 | TRBD1 | CASSGQGAINEQFF | TGTGCCAGCAGTGGACAGGGGGCTATCAATGAGCAGTTCTTC
TRBJ1-1 | - | TRBV27 | TRBD1 | CASSYRQGITNTEAFF | TGTGCCAGCAGTTACAGACAGGGGATAACGAACACTGAAGCTTTCTTT
TRBJ2-7 | - | TRBV6-5 | - | CASSYSSPSAREQYF | TGTGCCAGCAGTTACTCGTCCCCCTCGGCCCGCGAACAGTACTTC
TRBJ2-3 | - | TRBV9 | - | CASSEEGRTDTQYF | TGTGCCAGCAGCGAGGAGGGCCGGACAGATACGCAGTATTTT
TRBJ2-1 | - | TRBV7-9 | TRBD2 | CASSPIAGYNEQFF | TGTGCCAGCAGTCCCATAGCGGGCTACAATGAGCAGTTCTTC
TRBJ2-3 | - | TRBV20-1 | - | CSASHKVPSTDTQYF | TGCAGTGCTAGTCATAAGGTCCCTAGCACAGATACGCAGTATTTT
TRBJ2-3 | - | TRBV7-6 | - | CASSLVWPTDTQYF | TGTGCCAGCAGCTTAGTTTGGCCCACAGATACGCAGTATTTT
TRBJ2-7 | - | TRBV5-1 | TRBD1 | CASSRRGQGAYEQYF | TGCGCCAGCTCCCGGAGGGGACAGGGGGCGTATGAGCAGTACTTC
TRBJ1-2 | - | TRBV10-3 | - | CAISEENYGYTF | TGTGCCATCAGTGAAGAGAACTATGGCTACACCTTC
TRBJ2-7 | - | TRBV2 | - | CASADAGVTYEQYF | TGTGCCAGCGCCGACGCCGGGGTGACCTACGAGCAGTACTTC
TRBJ2-7 | - | TRBV5-6 | - | CASSLVSFHEQYF | TGTGCCAGCAGCTTGGTTAGTTTCCACGAGCAGTACTTC
TRBJ1-4 | - | TRBV25-1 | - | CASSERTVNEKLFF | TGTGCCAGCAGTGAACGGACAGTTAATGAAAAACTGTTTTTT
TRBJ2-1 | - | TRBV11-3 | TRBD2 | CASSYREGSYNEQFF | TGTGCCAGCAGCTATCGGGAGGGGTCCTACAATGAGCAGTTCTTC
TRBJ2-7 | - | TRBV2 | - | CASSERYEQYF | TGTGCCAGCAGTGAGCGGTACGAGCAGTACTTC